This note documents a single T cell receptor (beta chain) sequence. Authors' data handling: Reference gene primer amplification in the assay estimated nucleated cell counts. TCRdb's copy holds only in-frame clones and misses some; the assay was immunoSEQ multiplex PCR. V and J calls and clone size are given by that table; D and trimming were obtained from the DNA. The data contain roughly 250,000 clones, 80% to 90% of them singletons. These data come from a study of blood T cell repertoires in COVID-19. Study background: Samples taken during acute and convalescent COVID-19 were collected in the United States, Italy and Spain. T cells, B-cell-depleted T cells, or PBMCs provided the cDNA or gDNA that served as material.

This receptor was obtained from a man aged 35-49 years with acute or convalescent COVID-19. Sequencing input: peripheral blood.

CDR3 in DNA: TGTGCCAGCAGCCAAGAGGGAGCCGGAGGGGATGAGCAGTTCTTC. This translates into CASSQEGAGGDEQFF. The V call is TRBV4-2, the J call TRBJ2-1; D perhaps matches TRBD2 (6 bases). The V end lost 0 bases, the J end lost 8 bases, and 14 bases lay between the germline ends. CDR3 length: 15 residues. Germline loops: CDR1 LGHNA, CDR2 YNFKEQ.